These 8 T cell receptor beta chains originate from one sample sequenced in a study of cytotoxic CD8 clonotypes in ibrutinib-treated CLL (dated by TCRdb to about 2021). The library was made by the immunoSEQ multiplex PCR assay. The clones in this table, taken by TCRdb from immuneACCESS, are in-frame only. Not every clone is retained; where verified, under half of the shortfall comes from an unresolved V gene, and the cause of the rest is unknown. For this sample there are some 200,000 clones; around 72% appear just once. Around an eighth of the sample comes from the top ten. What the time point label conveys for this sample: less than 30 months on ibrutinib. The specimen was PBMCs, collected after 24 months of ibrutinib treatment. These receptor sequences come from a human donor with chronic lymphocytic leukemia.

This chain joins TRBV15 and TRBJ2-1; D not resolved. V was pared by 3 bases and J by 4 bases, with 10 bases between. This CDR3 is 14 amino acids long. Germline V gives CDR1 LNHNV, CDR2 YYDKDF (reference sequence). CDR3 bases: TGTGCCACCAGCAGTCCAGACGATTACAATGAGCAGTTCTTC. Protein sequence: CATSSPDDYNEQFF.

This rearrangement joins TRBV4-1 to TRBJ1-1; D not certain. This CDR3 is 16 amino acids long. Germline V gene sequence: CDR1 MGHRA, CDR2 YSYEKL. Between the trimmed V and J ends, which lost 2 bases and 10 bases, there was a span of 23 bases. CDR3 bases: TGCGCCAGCAGCCAACCCACCGGAACCAAATTGGATGTAGCTTTCTTT. It yields the protein CASSQPTGTKLDVAFF.

CDR3 coding DNA: TGTGCCAGCAGCAAGGGGACAGGATACTACGAGCAGTACTTC. Residues: CASSKGTGYYEQYF. The chain joins TRBV7-9 to TRBJ2-7; 8 nucleotides agree with TRBD1. V was clipped by 5 bases and J by 3 bases; unmatched bases: 6. The CDR3 extends over 14 amino acids. CDR1 is SEHNR and CDR2 is FQNEAQ in the germline V gene (reference sequence).

The rearrangement links TRBV27 to TRBJ2-7; the D call may be TRBD1 or TRBD2 (5 bases each). Germline CDR1 reads MNHEY; CDR2 reads SMNVEV (reference sequence). V was clipped by 1 base and J by 6 bases, with 10 bases between them. The CDR3 totals 13 residues. This chain's CDR3 is CASSLWGRGEQYF. DNA of the CDR3: TGTGCCAGCAGTTTATGGGGACGAGGCGAGCAGTACTTC.

This clone was observed a handful of times. The CDR3 reads CASSQEVGPSEQFF. DNA for the CDR3: TGCGCCAGCAGCCAAGAGGTAGGGCCCAGTGAGCAGTTCTTC. This chain joins TRBV4-1 and TRBJ2-1; no firm D call. Germline V gene sequence: CDR1 MGHRA, CDR2 YSYEKL. The CDR3 is 14 amino acids. Trimming took off 0 bases at V and 9 bases at J, with 12 bases between the two ends.

This clone was seen a handful of times. The rearrangement links TRBV19 to TRBJ1-5; D unclear. The CDR3 totals 14 residues. Germline V CDR1 and CDR2: LNHDA, SQIVND (reference sequence). V lost 6 bases to trimming and J lost 3 bases, with 12 bases between them. The CDR3 protein is CASRSVWVNQPQHF. The CDR3 DNA follows: TGTGCCAGTAGATCAGTATGGGTCAATCAGCCCCAGCATTTT.

This clone has more than one count but fewer than ten. The chain recombines TRBV14 with TRBJ2-7; no reliable D call. Germline CDR1 SGHDN, CDR2 FVKESK. The CDR3 covers 17 residues. With 0 bases removed from V and 2 bases from J, the gap between germline ends came to 17 bases. The CDR3 protein is CASSQDRRRTITYEQYF. The CDR3 DNA reads TGTGCCAGCAGCCAAGATCGTAGACGCACAATTACCTACGAGCAGTACTTC.

The chain couples TRBV5-4 to TRBJ2-5; 8 nucleotides align to TRBD2. The CDR3 is 14 residues long. CDR1 is SGHNT and CDR2 is YYREEE in the germline V gene (reference sequence). V dropped 5 bases and J dropped 5; count of bases not matched to a gene: 8. CDR3 sequence reads: CASSSTSGEETQYF. The DNA for the CDR3 is TGTGCCAGCAGTTCTACTAGCGGAGAGGAGACCCAGTACTTC. The entire variable domain, with the rest obtained from reference TRBV5-4 and TRBJ2-5, is as follows: ETGVTQSPTHLIKTRGQQVTLRCSSQSGHNTVSWYQQALGQGPQFIFQYYREEENGRGNFPPRFSGLQFPNYSSELNVNALELDDSALYLCASSSTSGEETQYFGPGTRLLVL.